This is a list of T cell receptor beta chains from one sample in a study of T cell repertoires in cytomegalovirus infection. Their cognate antigens are unknown. MiXCR, applied by TCRdb to the reads, yields one record per CDR3 protein. The sample records 900,000 to 950,000 distinct CDR3 sequences, roughly 30% being singletons. The sequencing here drew on cultured CD8+ T cells from PBMCs, taken from culture after CMV antigen stimulation. The source is a human donor in good health (CMV status not recorded). Some clones in this sample may be carry-over from other donors' samples. Each CDR3 is given with its conserved first and last residue. Fields, in order: CDR3 DNA, CDR3 protein, J gene, V gene, D gene, clone size. The D gene is left open where the match is weak. Not all rows give a size; the values are once, few, many and, for expanded clones, a class.

TGTGCCAGCAGCCTTACCGCTCCCACAGGGTATCAGCCCCAGCATTTT | CASSLTAPTGYQPQHF | TRBJ1-5 | TRBV7-8 | NA | many
TGTGCCAGCAGTGAACTGCCCAGGACGGAGTCTTATGGCTACACCTTC | CASSELPRTESYGYTF | TRBJ1-2 | TRBV27 | NA | few
TGTGCCAGCAGCTTATACGGCGGACCTTTCACTGAAGCTTTCTTT | CASSLYGGPFTEAFF | TRBJ1-1 | TRBV13 | NA | NA
TGTGCCAGCACCCCCGACAGTTCTTATGGCTACACCTTC | CASTPDSSYGYTF | TRBJ1-2 | TRBV7-2 | NA | NA
TGTGCCAGCAGTTTATTTGGGGTCCGGGATGTGGAGACCCAGTACTTC | CASSLFGVRDVETQYF | TRBJ2-5 | TRBV28 | NA | few
TGTGCCAGCAGCCCATCTCAGAGTTACGAGCAGTTCTTC | CASSPSQSYEQFF | TRBJ2-1 | TRBV5-5 | NA | once
TGTGCCAGCAGTTACACGGGGTTCACCGGGGAGCTGTTTTTT | CASSYTGFTGELFF | TRBJ2-2 | TRBV12-3/TRBV12-4 | NA | few
TGTGCCAGCAGCTTAGGGGTAGCGGGGATGATCACAGATACGCAGTATTTT | CASSLGVAGMITDTQYF | TRBJ2-3 | TRBV11-3 | TRBD2 | few
TGTGCCATCAGCGGGGTGGATGCGGACACCGGGGAGCTGTTTTTT | CAISGVDADTGELFF | TRBJ2-2 | TRBV10-3 | NA | few
TGTGCCAGCAGTGAATTAGCGGGGGGTTCGTACAATGAGCAGTTCTTC | CASSELAGGSYNEQFF | TRBJ2-1 | TRBV6-1 | TRBD2 | few
TGTGCCAGCAGCCAAGATCCGACTAGCGGGGGGGTGGATAATGAGCAGTTCTTC | CASSQDPTSGGVDNEQFF | TRBJ2-1 | TRBV4-2 | TRBD2 | NA
TGTGCCAGCAGTGAGATGGGGGGAAATGAGCAGTTCTTC | CASSEMGGNEQFF | TRBJ2-1 | TRBV2 | NA | NA
TGTGCCAGCAGTCTCCTGGAGGGGAGTCGCAATTCACCCCTCCACTTT | CASSLLEGSRNSPLHF | TRBJ1-6 | TRBV6-2/TRBV6-3 | NA | few
TGTGCCAGCACCGGGCCTCCCAAAAGGAACGAGCAGTACTTC | CASTGPPKRNEQYF | TRBJ2-7 | TRBV6-6 | NA | NA
TGTGCCAGCAGTTTAGCGTTGACAGAGACCCAGTACTTC | CASSLALTETQYF | TRBJ2-5 | TRBV12-3/TRBV12-4 | NA | few
TGTGCCAGCAGCTCTAGGGGAACTGAAGCTTTCTTT | CASSSRGTEAFF | TRBJ1-1 | TRBV7-2 | NA | many
TGTGCCACCAGTGATTTGCCGACAGGGGAAGGCGATGAGCAGTTCTTC | CATSDLPTGEGDEQFF | TRBJ2-1 | TRBV24-1 | TRBD1 | NA
TGTGCCAGCTGTCCGGGGTACAATTCACCCCTCCACTTT | CASCPGYNSPLHF | TRBJ1-6 | TRBV27 | NA | few
TGTGCCAGCAGGGAATCGAATGAGCAGTTCTTC | CASRESNEQFF | TRBJ2-1 | TRBV28 | NA | NA
TGTGCCAGCAGTAACTCTAACCCGGGGCCGTTTGATGAGCAGTTCTTC | CASSNSNPGPFDEQFF | TRBJ2-1 | TRBV6-1 | NA | few
TGTGCCAGCAGCCCCCGGGGGCCTCGGAATGAGCAGTTCTTC | CASSPRGPRNEQFF | TRBJ2-1 | TRBV9 | NA | NA
TGTGCCAGTAGTGCTTGGACGAACACCGGGGAGCTGTTTTTT | CASSAWTNTGELFF | TRBJ2-2 | TRBV19 | NA | few
TGTGCCGAAACCCCTTTGGGACAGGGGGCGAACACCGGGGAGCTGTTTTTT | CAETPLGQGANTGELFF | TRBJ2-2 | TRBV7-2 | TRBD1 | many
TGCAGCGTTGGGGACAGGTCCGGGGAGCTGTTTTTT | CSVGDRSGELFF | TRBJ2-2 | TRBV29-1 | TRBD1 | NA
TGTGCCAGCAGCCCCCCGGGGGGAGATACGCAGTATTTT | CASSPPGGDTQYF | TRBJ2-3 | TRBV7-8 | TRBD2 | many
TGTGCCAGCTCACCACCCCTGGGGGTTCACAATGAGCAGTTCTTC | CASSPPLGVHNEQFF | TRBJ2-1 | TRBV18 | NA | few
TGTGCCAGCAGTGAGTTCGAGGCAGTAGGCTCCTACAATGAGCAGTTCTTC | CASSEFEAVGSYNEQFF | TRBJ2-1 | TRBV6-1 | NA | few
TGTGCCAGTAGTACGCCCGACAGGGGGAGCACAGATACGCAGTATTTT | CASSTPDRGSTDTQYF | TRBJ2-3 | TRBV19 | TRBD1 | few
TGTGCCAGCAGTCCCCCCGGGCCGAACAATGAAGCTTTCTTT | CASSPPGPNNEAFF | TRBJ1-1 | TRBV12-3/TRBV12-4 | NA | NA
TGTGCCAGCAGCCTCAGTGGGGGCCCCGTTGAAGCTTTCTTT | CASSLSGGPVEAFF | TRBJ1-1 | TRBV7-6 | NA | few
TGTGCCAGCAGCCAAGATGAGAATGGGAACACCGGGGAGCTGTTTTTT | CASSQDENGNTGELFF | TRBJ2-2 | TRBV14 | NA | few
TGTGCCAGCAGTTATTTTCTACGGGACAACTCTGGAAACACCATATATTTT | CASSYFLRDNSGNTIYF | TRBJ1-3 | TRBV6-6 | NA | few
TGCAGTGCGATTGAGGGACAGGACATTCAGCCCCAGCATTTT | CSAIEGQDIQPQHF | TRBJ1-5 | TRBV20-1 | TRBD1 | NA
TGTGCCAGCTCACCAGTTCCTCCCGCCTACCAAGAGACCCAGTACTTC | CASSPVPPAYQETQYF | TRBJ2-5 | TRBV18 | NA | NA
TGTGCCAGCAGTGATCTGACAGGAGTCTATGGCTACACCTTC | CASSDLTGVYGYTF | TRBJ1-2 | TRBV25-1 | NA | NA
TGTGCCAGCACAGACAGGGCTCCTAATTCACCCCTCCACTTT | CASTDRAPNSPLHF | TRBJ1-6 | TRBV28 | TRBD1 | many
TGCGCCAGCAGCTCAAGAACTAGACAGGCCCCTAGCACAGATACGCAGTATTTT | CASSSRTRQAPSTDTQYF | TRBJ2-3 | TRBV5-1 | NA | NA
TGTGCCAGTGCGGACAGCGGGTATAATCAGCCCCAGCATTTT | CASADSGYNQPQHF | TRBJ1-5 | TRBV7-9 | NA | NA
TGTGCCAGTACCTCAGGGGAAGCTTTCTTT | CASTSGEAFF | TRBJ1-1 | TRBV19 | NA | NA
TGTGCCAGCAATCAGGCGACAGGGCCTATCTACGAGCAGTACTTC | CASNQATGPIYEQYF | TRBJ2-7 | TRBV7-6 | TRBD1 | NA
TGTGCCAGCAGCCAAGATTGGAGATCAGATGAGCAGTTCTTC | CASSQDWRSDEQFF | TRBJ2-1 | TRBV14 | NA | NA
TGTGCCAGCAGGCAGGGGGCGCTTGGCTACACCTTC | CASRQGALGYTF | TRBJ1-2 | TRBV27 | TRBD1 | few
TGTGCCAGCATCCGACGGGGGTTTGGAGAGACCCAGTACTTC | CASIRRGFGETQYF | TRBJ2-5 | TRBV6-5 | NA | NA
TGTGTCACCCGAGGGTTTCCTAGCACAGATACGCAGTATTTT | CVTRGFPSTDTQYF | TRBJ2-3 | TRBV19 | NA | NA
TGTGCCAGCAGGTTAATGGCAGGGGCCTACTATGGCTACACCTTC | CASRLMAGAYYGYTF | TRBJ1-2 | TRBV27 | NA | NA
TGTGCCAGCACCAATCTCCAGGGGACCGGGGAGCTGTTTTTT | CASTNLQGTGELFF | TRBJ2-2 | TRBV7-8 | NA | many
TGTGCCAGCAGCGAGACTAGCGGGCGCACCTACGAGCAGTACTTC | CASSETSGRTYEQYF | TRBJ2-7 | TRBV6-2/TRBV6-3 | TRBD2 | NA
TGTGCCAGCAGCCACCGTCCCGGGACAGGGAACAATGAGCAGTTCTTC | CASSHRPGTGNNEQFF | TRBJ2-1 | TRBV3-1 | TRBD1 | NA
TGTGCCAGCAGTTCGCTCTATGAAAAACTGTTTTTT | CASSSLYEKLFF | TRBJ1-4 | TRBV12-3/TRBV12-4 | NA | NA
TGTGCCAGCAGCTTTATGTCACCCAATGAGCAGTTCTTC | CASSFMSPNEQFF | TRBJ2-1 | TRBV7-6 | NA | many
TGTGCCAGTAGTATATCGGAGGGACGCGACGAGCAGTACTTC | CASSISEGRDEQYF | TRBJ2-7 | TRBV19 | NA | NA
TGTGCCAGCAGCTCCCCTGAGGGAGGCTCTGGAAACACCATATATTTT | CASSSPEGGSGNTIYF | TRBJ1-3 | TRBV7-6 | NA | few
TGTGCCAGCACCGGGACAGACCAATTGAACTATGGCTACACCTTC | CASTGTDQLNYGYTF | TRBJ1-2 | TRBV2 | TRBD1 | NA
TGTGCCAGCAGTTTACACCTACAGGGGACCCCAGATACGCAGTATTTT | CASSLHLQGTPDTQYF | TRBJ2-3 | TRBV27 | TRBD1 | few
TGTGCTAGTGGTTTCAGCCCGACTAGCAGTTACAATGAGCAGTTCTTC | CASGFSPTSSYNEQFF | TRBJ2-1 | TRBV12-5 | TRBD2 | few